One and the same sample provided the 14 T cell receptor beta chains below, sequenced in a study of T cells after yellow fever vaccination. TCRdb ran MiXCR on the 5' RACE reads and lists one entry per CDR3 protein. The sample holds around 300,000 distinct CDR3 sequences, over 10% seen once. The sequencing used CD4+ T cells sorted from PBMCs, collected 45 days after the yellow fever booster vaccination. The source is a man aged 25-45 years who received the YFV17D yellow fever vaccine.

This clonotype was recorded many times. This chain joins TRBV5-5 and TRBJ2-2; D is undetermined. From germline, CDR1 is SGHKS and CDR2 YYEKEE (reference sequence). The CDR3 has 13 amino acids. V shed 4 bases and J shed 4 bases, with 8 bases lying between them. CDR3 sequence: CASSPRGTGELFF. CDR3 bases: TGTGCCAGCAGCCCACGCGGCACCGGGGAGCTGTTTTTT. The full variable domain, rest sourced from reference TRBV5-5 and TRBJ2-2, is DAGVTQSPTHLIKTRGQQVTLRCSPISGHKSVSWYQQVLGQGPQFIFQYYEKEERGRGNFPDRFSARQFPNYSSELNVNALLLGDSALYLCASSPRGTGELFFGEGSRLTVL.

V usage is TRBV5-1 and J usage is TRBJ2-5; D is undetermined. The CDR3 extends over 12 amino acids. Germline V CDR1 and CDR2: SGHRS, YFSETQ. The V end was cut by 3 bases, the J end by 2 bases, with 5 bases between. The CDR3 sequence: CASSWVQETQYF. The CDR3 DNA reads TGCGCCAGCAGCTGGGTACAAGAGACCCAGTACTTC.

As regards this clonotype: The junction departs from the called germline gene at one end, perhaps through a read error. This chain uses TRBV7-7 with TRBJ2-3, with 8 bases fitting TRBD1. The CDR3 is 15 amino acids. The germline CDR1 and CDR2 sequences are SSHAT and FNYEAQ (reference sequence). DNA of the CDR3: TGTGCTAGCAGCCCCGGGACAGGTCGCACAGATACGCAGTATTTT. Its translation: CASSPGTGRTDTQYF.

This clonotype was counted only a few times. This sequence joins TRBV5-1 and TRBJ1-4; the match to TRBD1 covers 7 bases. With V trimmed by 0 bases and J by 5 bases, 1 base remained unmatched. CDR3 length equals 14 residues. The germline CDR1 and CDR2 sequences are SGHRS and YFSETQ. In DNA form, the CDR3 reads TGCGCCAGCAGCTTGGGACAGGGAAATGAAAAACTGTTTTTT. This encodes CASSLGQGNEKLFF.

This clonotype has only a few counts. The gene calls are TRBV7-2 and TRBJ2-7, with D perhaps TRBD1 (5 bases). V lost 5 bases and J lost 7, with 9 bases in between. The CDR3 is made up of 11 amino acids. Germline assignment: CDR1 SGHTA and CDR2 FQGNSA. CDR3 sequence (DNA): TGTGCCAGCAGCAAACGGACAGAGCAGTACTTC. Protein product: CASSKRTEQYF.

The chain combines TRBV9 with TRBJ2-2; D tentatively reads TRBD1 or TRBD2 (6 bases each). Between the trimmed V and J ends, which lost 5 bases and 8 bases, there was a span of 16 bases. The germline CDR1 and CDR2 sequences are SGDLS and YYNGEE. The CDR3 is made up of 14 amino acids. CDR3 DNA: TGTGCCAGCAGACGAGGGGGGAGTGATGGGGAGCTGTTTTTT. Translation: CASRRGGSDGELFF.

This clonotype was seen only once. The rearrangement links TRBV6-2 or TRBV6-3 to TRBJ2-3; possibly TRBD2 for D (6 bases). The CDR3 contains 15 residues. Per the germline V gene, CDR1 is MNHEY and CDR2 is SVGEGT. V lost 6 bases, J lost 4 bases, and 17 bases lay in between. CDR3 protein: CASRRPGDRPDTQYF. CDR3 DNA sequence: TGTGCCAGCAGACGGCCGGGAGATCGCCCAGATACGCAGTATTTT.

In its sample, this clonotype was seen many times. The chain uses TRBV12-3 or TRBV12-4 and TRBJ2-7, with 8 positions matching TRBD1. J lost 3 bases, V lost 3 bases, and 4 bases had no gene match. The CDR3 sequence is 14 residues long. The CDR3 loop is CASSLRQGSYEQYF. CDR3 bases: TGTGCCAGCAGTTTGAGACAGGGGAGCTACGAGCAGTACTTC.

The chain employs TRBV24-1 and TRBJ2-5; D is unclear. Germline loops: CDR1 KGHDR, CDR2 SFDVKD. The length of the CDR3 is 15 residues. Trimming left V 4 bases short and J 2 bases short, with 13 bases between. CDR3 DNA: TGTGCCACCAGTGAATTAACCGGGCCACAAGAGACCCAGTACTTC. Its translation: CATSELTGPQETQYF.

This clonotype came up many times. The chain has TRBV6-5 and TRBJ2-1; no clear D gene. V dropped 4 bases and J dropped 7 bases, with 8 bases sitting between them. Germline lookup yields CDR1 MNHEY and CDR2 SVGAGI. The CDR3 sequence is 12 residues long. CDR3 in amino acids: CASSLVGNEQFF. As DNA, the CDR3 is TGTGCCAGCAGTTTAGTAGGAAATGAGCAGTTCTTC.

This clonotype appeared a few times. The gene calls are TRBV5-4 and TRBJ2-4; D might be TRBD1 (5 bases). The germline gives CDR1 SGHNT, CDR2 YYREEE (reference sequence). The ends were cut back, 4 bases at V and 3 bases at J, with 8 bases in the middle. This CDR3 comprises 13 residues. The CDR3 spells CASSPDSKNIQYF. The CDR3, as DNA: TGTGCCAGCAGCCCCGACAGCAAAAACATTCAGTACTTC.

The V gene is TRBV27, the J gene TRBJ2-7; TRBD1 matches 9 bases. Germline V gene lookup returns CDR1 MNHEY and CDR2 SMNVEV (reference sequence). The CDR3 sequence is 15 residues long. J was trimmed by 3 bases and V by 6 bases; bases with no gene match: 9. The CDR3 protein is CASSRGTGILYEQYF. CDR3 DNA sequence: TGTGCCAGCAGCCGGGGGACAGGGATACTCTACGAGCAGTACTTC.

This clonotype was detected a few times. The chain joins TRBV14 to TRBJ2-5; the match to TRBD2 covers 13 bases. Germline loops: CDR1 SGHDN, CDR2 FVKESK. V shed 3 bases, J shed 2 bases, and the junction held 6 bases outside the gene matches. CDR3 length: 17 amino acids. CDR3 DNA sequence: TGTGCCAGCAGCCACCGTCCGGGACTAGCGGGGCAAGAGACCCAGTACTTC. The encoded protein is CASSHRPGLAGQETQYF.

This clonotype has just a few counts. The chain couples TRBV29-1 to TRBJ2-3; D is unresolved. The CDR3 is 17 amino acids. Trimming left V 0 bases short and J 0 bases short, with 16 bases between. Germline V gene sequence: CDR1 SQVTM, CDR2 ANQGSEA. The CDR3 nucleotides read TGCAGCGTTGAAGACCAACTGGACGTTGCTAGCACAGATACGCAGTATTTT. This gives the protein CSVEDQLDVASTDTQYF.